What follows are 5 T cell receptor beta chains derived from one specimen sequenced in a study of regulatory T cells in long-lasting Graves disease. Construction of TCR beta libraries relied on iRepertoire HTBI primers and on Arm-PCR targeting CDR3 regions. TCRdb called the multiplex PCR reads again in MiXCR, with one record for every CDR3 protein. The sample carries 350,000 to 400,000 distinct CDR3 sequences, 15% recorded once. The time point: newly diagnosed GD, antithyroid drugs for less than 3 months. PBMC-derived RNA was used for the TCR library. Sequences were derived from peripheral blood mononuclear cells (PBMCs), sampled at new diagnosis, from a patient treated with antithyroid drugs. The receptors were sampled from a female donor with Graves disease.

This clonotype showed up many times. This chain connects TRBV20-1 to TRBJ2-5; 12 bases are shared with TRBD1. The CDR3 runs 14 residues. The junction had 6 bases not matched to a gene; V was cut back by 5 bases and J by 5 bases. Germline V CDR1 and CDR2: DFQATT, SNEGSKA (reference sequence). Here the CDR3 DNA reads TGCAGTGCTGTACCGGGACAGGGGGCTGAGACCCAGTACTTC. Translated, it gives CSAVPGQGAETQYF.

This clonotype was observed many times. The chain carries TRBV5-1 and TRBJ2-2; D uncertain. This CDR3 contains 14 residues. With 6 bases removed from V and 5 bases from J, the gap between germline ends came to 14 bases. Per the germline V gene, CDR1 is SGHRS and CDR2 is YFSETQ. As DNA, the CDR3 is TGCGCCAGCAAAGACAACATAGCTACCGGGGAGCTGTTTTTT. It translates to CASKDNIATGELFF.

This clonotype was observed a handful of times. This chain joins TRBV6-1 and TRBJ1-1; D possibly corresponds to TRBD1 (5 bases). The germline CDR1 and CDR2 sequences are MNHNS and SASEGT. This CDR3 has 20 amino acids. V lost 6 bases to trimming and J lost 0 bases, with 29 bases between them. CDR3 amino acids: CASRIPGGDGTLIMNTEAFF. CDR3 sequence (DNA): TGTGCCAGCAGGATCCCTGGGGGGGACGGTACTTTAATTATGAACACTGAAGCTTTCTTT.

The V and J genes are TRBV13 and TRBJ2-7; TRBD2 is a possible D gene (6 bases). Germline lookup yields CDR1 PRHDT and CDR2 FYEKMQ (reference sequence). The CDR3 has 14 amino acids. The V end was cut by 5 bases, the J end by 2 bases, with 13 bases between. The CDR3 spells CASSPGGSTYEQYF. DNA of the CDR3: TGTGCCAGCAGCCCCGGGGGTTCGACCTACGAGCAGTACTTC.

This clonotype was counted many times. The CDR3 DNA follows: TGTGCCAGCAGCGAACTCCAGGATAAAGAGACCCAGTACTTC. As protein: CASSELQDKETQYF. This rearrangement joins TRBV11-2 to TRBJ2-5; no definite D call. V shed 5 bases and J shed 3 bases, with 13 bases lying between them. The germline CDR1 and CDR2 sequences are SGHAT and FQNNGV. This CDR3 is 14 amino acids long.